The next 4 T cell receptor beta chains were all read from a single sample in a study of blood T cell repertoires in COVID-19. Only in-frame clones appear in the TCRdb table, and some are missing; sequencing was by immunoSEQ multiplex PCR. The table lists hundreds of thousands of clones, 90% of them singletons. Specimen: peripheral blood. The receptors were sampled from a woman in her thirties or forties with COVID-19, enrolled during active disease.

The rearrangement joins TRBV14 to TRBJ1-6, with D possibly TRBD1 on 5 matching bases. V was cut by 0 bases and J by 10 bases, with 13 bases left in between. Germline values: CDR1 SGHDN, CDR2 FVKESK. The CDR3 has 15 amino acids. As DNA, the CDR3 is TGTGCCAGCAGCCAAGACGCAGGGCTGAACTCACCCCTCCACTTT. The encoded protein is CASSQDAGLNSPLHF. Full variable domain (remainder filled in from reference TRBV14 and TRBJ1-6): EAGVTQFPSHSVIEKGQTVTLRCDPISGHDNLYWYRRVMGKEIKFLLHFVKESKQDESGMPNNRFLAERTGGTYSTLKVQPAELEDSGVYFCASSQDAGLNSPLHFGNGTRLTVT.

The count of this clone is one. This chain links TRBV30 with TRBJ1-1; TRBD1 aligns across 10 bases. CDR1 and CDR2 from the germline V gene are GTSNPN and SVGIG (reference sequence). Losses at the gene ends were 1 base for V and 2 bases for J; bases not matched to a gene: 4. The CDR3 is made up of 15 amino acids. CDR3 nucleotide sequence: TGTGCCTGGAGTGCTAGGGACAGGGGAAACACTGAAGCTTTCTTT. It is translated as CAWSARDRGNTEAFF. The complete variable domain, with remaining parts taken from reference TRBV30 and TRBJ1-1, reads SQTIHQWPATLVQPVGSPLSLECTVEGTSNPNLYWYRQAAGRGLQLLFYSVGIGQISSEVPQNLSASRPQDRQFILSSKKLLLSDSGFYLCAWSARDRGNTEAFFGQGTRLTVV.

The gene calls are TRBV4-3 and TRBJ2-7; weak D call: TRBD2 (7 bases). Looked up from germline, CDR1 is LGHNA and CDR2 is YSLEER. Trimming left V 0 bases short and J 9 bases short, with 27 bases between. CDR3 length: 18 residues. This CDR3 reads CASSQDPPAGVTQGRQYF. DNA for the CDR3: TGCGCCAGCAGCCAAGACCCCCCCGCGGGAGTAACCCAGGGGAGGCAGTACTTC.

This clone was picked up a small number of times. The chain carries TRBV6-2 or TRBV6-3 and TRBJ1-5, with 10 bases fitting TRBD1. The V gene end was trimmed by 2 bases and the J gene end by 7 bases; junction bases not matched to a gene: 5. Per germline, CDR1 MNHEY and CDR2 SVGEGT. There are 15 residues in the CDR3. The CDR3 region is CASSYRTGGGQPQHF. The DNA for the CDR3 is TGTGCCAGCAGTTACCGGACAGGGGGAGGCCAGCCCCAGCATTTT.